The clone carrying this T cell receptor beta chain was seen only a few times. The sample originates from a study of blood T cell repertoires in COVID-19. Study at large: The United States, Italy and Spain supplied acute and convalescent COVID-19 samples. The cDNA or gDNA used as material had been derived from T cells, B-cell-depleted T cells, or PBMCs.

The CDR3 has 15 residues. The junction had 5 bases not matched to a gene; V was cut back by 3 bases and J by 4 bases. CDR1 and CDR2 (germline): SGDLS, YYNGEE. As originally analysed: The assay estimated nucleated cells by amplifying reference gene primers. Data came from immunoSEQ multiplex PCR; TCRdb stores just in-frame clones and leaves some out. D and trimming were read from the DNA, whereas the V and J calls and clone size are those reported in that table. The sample has 150,000 to 200,000 clones; roughly 75% are singletons. The sequence came from a man aged 70-80 years with active or convalescent COVID-19. The genes are TRBV9 and TRBJ2-2; 8 bases are a match to TRBD1. Material: peripheral blood. CDR3 sequence (DNA): TGTGCCAGCAGCGGGACAGGGATGGGCACCGGGGAGCTGTTTTTT. Translated: CASSGTGMGTGELFF.